These T cell receptor beta chains were read from a single sample in a study of T cell responses to AZD1222 COVID-19 vaccine. TCRdb's table, derived via immunoSEQ multiplex PCR, lists solely in-frame clones and lacks some. The repertoire includes 150,000 to 200,000 clones, roughly 87% of them detected once, and less than 3% sits in the top ten. Sequenced here: peripheral blood, sampled on day 0 of AZD1222 vaccination. All receptors come from an adult in good health. Both conserved end residues are trimmed from each CDR3. A D gene is named only where the DNA matches it firmly.

.	TRBV28	TRBJ1-2	ASISGSGHGYT
.	TRBV9	TRBJ2-7	ASRGNRDLKRQLYEQY
.	TRBV5-4	TRBJ2-2	ASSSSKVNTGELF
.	TRBV12-3/TRBV12-4	TRBJ2-3	ASSFLTDTQY
.	TRBV7-8	TRBJ1-5	ASSLVPQGNQPQH
TRBD2	TRBV9	TRBJ2-1	ASTRQDSGSYNEQF
.	TRBV6-5	TRBJ2-7	ASSRQGRTYEQY
TRBD2	TRBV7-3	TRBJ2-1	ASSLTSGSSNEQF
.	TRBV7-6	TRBJ2-5	ASSGDRQETQY
.	TRBV30	TRBJ1-3	AWSMGNSGNTIY
.	TRBV28	TRBJ1-5	ATQTPPASNQPQH
TRBD1	TRBV7-3	TRBJ1-1	ASSSRTGGGNTEAF